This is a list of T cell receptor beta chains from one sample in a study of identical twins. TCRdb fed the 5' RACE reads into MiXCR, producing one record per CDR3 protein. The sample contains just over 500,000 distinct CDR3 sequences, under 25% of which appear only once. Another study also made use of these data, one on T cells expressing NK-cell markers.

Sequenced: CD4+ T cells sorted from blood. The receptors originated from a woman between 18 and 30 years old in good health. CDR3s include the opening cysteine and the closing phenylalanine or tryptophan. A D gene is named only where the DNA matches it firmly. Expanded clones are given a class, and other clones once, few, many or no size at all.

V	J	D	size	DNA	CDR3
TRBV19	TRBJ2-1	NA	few	TGTGCCAGTAGCCCCCAAGGCGGCTCCCTCTACAATGAGCAGTTCTTC	CASSPQGGSLYNEQFF
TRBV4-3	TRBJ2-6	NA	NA	TGCGCCAGCAGCCAAGTAGTCGGGGCTGGGGCCAACGTCCTGACTTTC	CASSQVVGAGANVLTF
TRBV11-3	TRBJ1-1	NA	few	TGTGCCAGCAGCTTAGGGTCTGCCGAGAAAGCTTTCTTT	CASSLGSAEKAFF
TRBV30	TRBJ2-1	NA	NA	TGTGCCTGGAGCCAAGGATATGAGCAGTTCTTC	CAWSQGYEQFF
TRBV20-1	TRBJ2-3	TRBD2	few	TGCGCCATCCCGGGACTAGCGGGGGTGGTGGGAGATACGCAGTATTTT	CAIPGLAGVVGDTQYF
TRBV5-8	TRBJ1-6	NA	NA	TGTGCCAGCAGCTTGGACATAACAGGGACTGGACCCCTCCACTTT	CASSLDITGTGPLHF
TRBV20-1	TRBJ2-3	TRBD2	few	TGCAGTGCCGGCGGGGAGCGGGGGGCCAAAGATACGCAGTATTTT	CSAGGERGAKDTQYF
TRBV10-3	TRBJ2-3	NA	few	TGTGCCATCACTAGCAGCACAGATACGCAGTATTTT	CAITSSTDTQYF
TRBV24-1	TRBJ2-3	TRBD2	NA	TGTGCCACCAGTGCCCGCGGGGCGGCTAGCGGAAGCGGGAGCACAGATACGCAGTATTTT	CATSARGAASGSGSTDTQYF
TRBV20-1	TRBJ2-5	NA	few	TGCAGTGCTGTAAACTCACAAGAGACCCAGTACTTC	CSAVNSQETQYF
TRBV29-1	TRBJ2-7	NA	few	TGCAGCGGTGGGTTTCTCTACGAGCAGTACTTC	CSGGFLYEQYF
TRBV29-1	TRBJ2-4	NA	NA	TGCAGCGTTGAAGATCGCGCCAAAAACATTCAGTACTTC	CSVEDRAKNIQYF
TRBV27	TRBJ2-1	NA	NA	TGTGCCAGCAGCCAAACAATGCTCCCTACGTATGAGCAGTTCTTC	CASSQTMLPTYEQFF
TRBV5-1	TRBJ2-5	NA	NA	TGCGCCAGCAGCTTGGGAGGCCAAAAAGAGACCCAGTACTTC	CASSLGGQKETQYF
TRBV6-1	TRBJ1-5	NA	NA	TGTGCCAGCAGTGTCCAGGGGCCGCGGCAGCCCCAGCATTTT	CASSVQGPRQPQHF
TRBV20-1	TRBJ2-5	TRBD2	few	TGCAGTGCTAGAGAAGCGGGGGGCGGTTTTCGGCAGTACTTC	CSAREAGGGFRQYF
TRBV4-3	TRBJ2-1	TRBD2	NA	TGCGCCAGCAGCCTAAGCGGGAGGGCCAGCGATGAGCAGTTCTTC	CASSLSGRASDEQFF
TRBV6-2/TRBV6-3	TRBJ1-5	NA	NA	TGTGCCAGCAGCCCCCGGGGGGTGAGGCAGCCCCAGCATTTT	CASSPRGVRQPQHF
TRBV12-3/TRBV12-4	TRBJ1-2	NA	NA	TGTGCCAGCAGTTTAGGCATATTCTATGGCTACACCTTC	CASSLGIFYGYTF
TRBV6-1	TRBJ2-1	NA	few	TGTGCCAGCAGGGTGTCGTTTGTCTCCTACAATGAGCAGTTCTTC	CASRVSFVSYNEQFF
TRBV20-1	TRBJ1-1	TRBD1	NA	TGCAGTGCTAGTCCAGACAGGGTCACTGAAGCTTTCTTT	CSASPDRVTEAFF
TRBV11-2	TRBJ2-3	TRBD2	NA	TGTGCCAGCAGCTCGACGGCAGCGGGGGGCGGGTCGCAGTATTTT	CASSSTAAGGGSQYF
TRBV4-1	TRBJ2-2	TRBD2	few	TGCGCCAGCAGCCAACCTTCCGGACTAGCGGGGAACACCGGGGAGCTGTTTTTT	CASSQPSGLAGNTGELFF
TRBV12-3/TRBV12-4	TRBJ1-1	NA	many	TGTGCCAGCAGTTTACTTCCGACCCGTACAAACACTGAAGCTTTCTTT	CASSLLPTRTNTEAFF
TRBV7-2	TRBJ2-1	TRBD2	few	TGTGCCAGCAGCATTAGCGGGATTGAGCAGTTCTTC	CASSISGIEQFF
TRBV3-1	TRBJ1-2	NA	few	TGTGCCAGCAGCCAACTCGACAGTGGCTATGGCTACACCTTC	CASSQLDSGYGYTF
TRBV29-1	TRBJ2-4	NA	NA	TGCAGCGTTTTGGGACACCGTGCAGCCAAAAACATTCAGTACTTC	CSVLGHRAAKNIQYF
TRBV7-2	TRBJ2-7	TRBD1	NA	TGTGCCAGCAGTTGGACAGGGGTTGCGCAGTACTTC	CASSWTGVAQYF
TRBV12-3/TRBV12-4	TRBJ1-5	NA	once	TGTGCCAGCAGGAGTCGACTCAATCAGCCCCAGCATTTT	CASRSRLNQPQHF
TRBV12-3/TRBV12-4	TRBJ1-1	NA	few	TGTGCCAGCAGTTTGGGGGACGCGGCTTTCTTT	CASSLGDAAFF
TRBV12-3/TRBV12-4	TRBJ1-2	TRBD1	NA	TGTGCCAGCACCAGTGGTTCAGGGGGCTATGGCTACACCTTC	CASTSGSGGYGYTF
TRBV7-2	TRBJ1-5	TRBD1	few	TGTGCCAGCAGCCTAAGACAGGGTGGCAATCAGCCCCAGCATTTT	CASSLRQGGNQPQHF
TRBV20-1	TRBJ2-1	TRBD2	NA	TGCAGTGCTAGAGGCCCAACTAGCGCCTACAATGAGCAGTTCTTC	CSARGPTSAYNEQFF
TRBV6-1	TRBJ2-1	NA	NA	TGTGCCAGCAGTCCGCGGACCGCCTGGGTCAATGAGCAGTTCTTC	CASSPRTAWVNEQFF
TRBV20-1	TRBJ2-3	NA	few	TGCAGTGCTAGGGACTTAGCCCTCTTCACAGATACGCAGTATTTT	CSARDLALFTDTQYF
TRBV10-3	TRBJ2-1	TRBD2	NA	TGTGCCATCACTTACGGGACTAGCGGGAGAGGTGAGCAGTTCTTC	CAITYGTSGRGEQFF
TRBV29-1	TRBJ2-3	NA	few	TGCAGCGTTGATACCTGGACGGATACGCAGTATTTT	CSVDTWTDTQYF
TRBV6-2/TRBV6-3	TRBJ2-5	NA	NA	TGTGCCAGCAGTTACCATCATGAGACCCAGTACTTC	CASSYHHETQYF
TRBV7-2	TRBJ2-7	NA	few	TGTGCCAGCAGCTTATCAGGAGGTCGGACCTACGAGCAGTACTTC	CASSLSGGRTYEQYF
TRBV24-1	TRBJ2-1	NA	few	TGTGCCACCAGTGATTCACGTAGGGAGATCAATGAGCAGTTCTTC	CATSDSRREINEQFF
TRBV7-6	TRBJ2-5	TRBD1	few	TGTGCCAGCAGCTTAGGCGACAGGGTACAAGAGACCCAGTACTTC	CASSLGDRVQETQYF
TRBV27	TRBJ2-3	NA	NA	TGTGCCAGCACCAACAGGGACCTAGATACGCAGTATTTT	CASTNRDLDTQYF
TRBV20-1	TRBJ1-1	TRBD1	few	TGCAGTGCCTACGACAGGGGGCAGGACTTT	CSAYDRGQDF
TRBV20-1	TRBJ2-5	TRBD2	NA	TGCAGTGCTAGCGGGGGACTAGCGGGGTTCGAGACCCAGTACTTC	CSASGGLAGFETQYF
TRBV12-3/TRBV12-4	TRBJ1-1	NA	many	TGTGCCAGCAGCCGTGGGAGGGACACTGAAGCTTTCTTT	CASSRGRDTEAFF